A single sample gave rise to the 19 T cell receptor beta chains below, sequenced in a study of cytomegalovirus exposure and HLA in healthy donors. Primers for the PCR totalled 60 Vbeta and 13 Jbeta. TCRdb's table, derived via immunoSEQ multiplex PCR, lists solely in-frame clones and lacks some. The table lists 20,000 to 30,000 clones, roughly 70% of them singletons. Input material: PBMCs. The receptors come from a woman aged 45-59 years in good health and CMV-seronegative.

This chain connects TRBV7-6 to TRBJ1-5; D gene unclear. The CDR3 consists of 13 residues. Germline CDR1 reads SGHVS; CDR2 reads FNYEAQ. The germline V and J ends were trimmed by 3 bases and 5 bases, with 8 bases remaining between them. Here the CDR3 DNA reads TGTGCCAGCAGCTTCTCGGCGGATCAGCCCCAGCATTTT. This codes for CASSFSADQPQHF.

The chain couples TRBV9 to TRBJ1-3; D unresolved. Between the trimmed V and J ends, which lost 5 bases and 4 bases, there was a span of 13 bases. Germline assignment: CDR1 SGDLS and CDR2 YYNGEE. The CDR3 is 14 residues long. The CDR3 coding sequence is TGTGCCAGCAGTCGGGGTCAGGAAGGAAACACCATATATTTT. It translates to CASSRGQEGNTIYF.

The V and J genes are TRBV4-1 and TRBJ2-1; 9 nucleotides line up with TRBD2. The CDR3 loop spans 16 amino acids. In germline, CDR1 is MGHRA, CDR2 YSYEKL. The junction had 9 bases not matched to a gene; V was cut back by 3 bases and J by 6 bases. The CDR3 loop is CASSQEGAGGPNEQFF. For the CDR3, the DNA is TGCGCCAGCAGCCAGGAAGGGGCGGGGGGGCCCAATGAGCAGTTCTTC.

This chain joins TRBV7-2 and TRBJ2-5; TRBD1 matches 10 bases. The CDR3 has 16 residues. The germline gives CDR1 SGHTA, CDR2 FQGNSA. V shed 1 base, J shed 5 bases, and the junction held 7 bases outside the gene matches. DNA for the CDR3: TGTGCCAGCAGCTTAGTCGGGACAGGGGTCGGGGAGACCCAGTACTTC. Translated: CASSLVGTGVGETQYF.

This clone was detected a few times. The V call is TRBV2, the J call TRBJ1-1, with 12 bases aligning to TRBD1. Germline V gene sequence: CDR1 SNHLY, CDR2 FYNNEI. This CDR3 spans 13 amino acids. Trimming removed 6 bases from V and 10 bases from J; junction bases left unmatched: 6. CDR3 sequence (DNA): TGTGCCAGCAGCCCCGGGACAGGGGGCTCAGCTTTCTTT. It codes for CASSPGTGGSAFF.

This clone was detected a few times. J is TRBJ1-1 and V is TRBV7-2; TRBD1 matches 7 bases. Germline CDR1 and CDR2: SGHTA and FQGNSA. This CDR3 has 12 amino acids. Trimming took 5 bases from V and 7 from J; bases not matched to a gene: 4. CDR3 amino acids: CASSPGQREAFF. DNA for the CDR3: TGTGCCAGCAGCCCGGGACAGCGTGAAGCTTTCTTT.

The V and J genes are TRBV29-1 and TRBJ2-2; 7 bases match TRBD2. Germline loops: CDR1 SQVTM, CDR2 ANQGSEA. V trimming: 2 bases; J trimming: 2 bases; junction bases outside the gene matches: 5. This CDR3 region has 15 residues. The CDR3 is CSVELREKNTGELFF. The CDR3 nucleotides are TGCAGCGTTGAACTGCGGGAGAAAAACACCGGGGAGCTGTTTTTT.

This rearrangement joins TRBV6-1 to TRBJ1-1; D remains ambiguous. The V gene lost 8 bases and the J gene lost 3 bases, with 13 bases spanning the gap. The CDR3 sequence is 13 residues long. Germline assignment: CDR1 MNHNS and CDR2 SASEGT. CDR3 sequence (DNA): TGTGCCAGCCAGCGGCTTTGGGACACTGAAGCTTTCTTT. Translating it yields CASQRLWDTEAFF.

This clone appeared a few times. The chain couples TRBV6-1 to TRBJ2-6, with D possibly matching TRBD1 (6 bases). This CDR3 is built from 15 residues. V was clipped by 3 bases and J by 0 bases, with 6 bases between them. The V gene's germline CDR1 is MNHNS and CDR2 SASEGT. The CDR3: CASSEDSSGANVLTF. CDR3 nucleotide sequence: TGTGCCAGCAGTGAGGACAGCTCTGGGGCCAACGTCCTGACTTTC.

The CDR3 here is CASTNTGLRGTQYF. The CDR3 DNA follows: TGTGCCAGCACGAATACCGGGCTCCGGGGGACCCAGTACTTC. V usage is TRBV27 and J usage is TRBJ2-5; D is perhaps TRBD2 (5 bases). Per the germline V gene, CDR1 is MNHEY and CDR2 is SMNVEV (reference sequence). CDR3 length: 14 residues. Between the trimmed V and J ends, which lost 7 bases and 7 bases, there was a span of 19 bases.

The CDR3 loop is CATSPGQGKSKEQYF. As DNA, the CDR3 is TGTGCCACCAGCCCCGGACAGGGCAAGTCAAAGGAGCAGTACTTC. The chain employs TRBV15 and TRBJ2-7, with 8 nucleotides matching TRBD1. This CDR3 is 15 amino acids long. Germline trimming cut 5 bases from V and 7 bases from J; bases unmatched to any gene: 13. Germline V lookup: CDR1 LNHNV, CDR2 YYDKDF (reference sequence).

The gene calls are TRBV15 and TRBJ2-2, with no clear D. In germline, CDR1 is LNHNV, CDR2 YYDKDF (reference sequence). The CDR3 contains 14 residues. Trimming shortened V by 5 bases and J by 5 bases, and 12 bases separated the two germline ends. The CDR3 here is CATSLRSPTGELFF. CDR3 sequence (DNA): TGTGCCACCAGCCTCCGTTCCCCGACCGGGGAGCTGTTTTTT.

The chain has TRBV25-1 and TRBJ1-1, with TRBD1 matching over 7 bases. The trim removed 4 bases at V and 5 bases at J, leaving 10 bases unmatched. Germline CDR1 MGHDK, CDR2 SYGVNS. The CDR3 covers 15 residues. The CDR3 DNA follows: TGTGCCAGCAGTGGCCTCAAGGGGGCCGAAACTGAAGCTTTCTTT. This codes for CASSGLKGAETEAFF.

The chain links TRBV28 to TRBJ2-7; D is perhaps TRBD2 (6 bases). The germline V and J ends were trimmed by 6 bases and 5 bases, with 11 bases remaining between them. CDR1 and CDR2 from the germline V gene are MDHEN and SYDVKM. This CDR3 is 12 amino acids long. The chain's CDR3 is CASRTSSDEQYF. CDR3 bases: TGTGCCAGCAGGACTTCTAGCGACGAGCAGTACTTC.

This sequence joins TRBV2 and TRBJ1-2, with 8 positions matching TRBD1. Germline-derived CDR1 and CDR2 are SNHLY and FYNNEI. The junction had 4 bases not matched to a gene; V was cut back by 5 bases and J by 2 bases. The CDR3 length is 14 residues. CDR3 protein: CASSPRTGNYGYTF. CDR3 coding DNA: TGTGCCAGCAGTCCCAGGACAGGGAACTATGGCTACACCTTC. Full variable domain (remainder filled in from reference TRBV2 and TRBJ1-2): EPEVTQTPSHQVTQMGQEVILRCVPISNHLYFYWYRQILGQKVEFLVSFYNNEISEKSEIFDDQFSVERPDGSNFTLKIRSTKLEDSAMYFCASSPRTGNYGYTFGSGTRLTVV.

The V call is TRBV5-4, the J call TRBJ1-2; 9 bases map to TRBD1. V gave up 4 bases and J gave up 6 bases; unmatched junction bases: 10. CDR3 length equals 15 residues. Germline V gives CDR1 SGHNT, CDR2 YYREEE (reference sequence). The CDR3 sequence: CASSLPGTGSDGYTF. The DNA for the CDR3 is TGTGCCAGCAGCCTCCCCGGGACAGGGAGTGATGGCTACACCTTC.

The V call is TRBV29-1, the J call TRBJ1-1; 12 nucleotides align to TRBD1. The CDR3 length is 13 residues. Germline CDR1 reads SQVTM; CDR2 reads ANQGSEA. V shed 6 bases and J 5 bases; nucleotides not matched to a gene: 4. The chain's CDR3 is CSVGQGAGTEAFF. In DNA form, the CDR3 reads TGCAGCGTGGGACAGGGGGCGGGAACTGAAGCTTTCTTT.

Only a few counts were recorded for this clone. V is TRBV7-2 and J is TRBJ2-2; perhaps TRBD2 as D (5 bases). The CDR3 runs to 13 residues. Per the germline V gene, CDR1 is SGHTA and CDR2 is FQGNSA. V was cut by 7 bases and J by 7 bases, with 13 bases left in between. CDR3 nucleotide sequence: TGTGCCAGCACCTTGGAGGTTGTCGGGGAGCTGTTTTTT. Translation: CASTLEVVGELFF.

This clone was observed a handful of times. CDR3 residues: CASSSRQAEKLFF. In DNA, the CDR3 is TGTGCCAGTAGTTCGCGACAGGCTGAAAAACTGTTTTTT. The chain has TRBV19 and TRBJ1-4; D may be TRBD1 (6 bases). Germline V gives CDR1 LNHDA, CDR2 SQIVND (reference sequence). This CDR3 contains 13 residues. Trimming removed 5 bases from V and 7 bases from J, with 11 bases in between.